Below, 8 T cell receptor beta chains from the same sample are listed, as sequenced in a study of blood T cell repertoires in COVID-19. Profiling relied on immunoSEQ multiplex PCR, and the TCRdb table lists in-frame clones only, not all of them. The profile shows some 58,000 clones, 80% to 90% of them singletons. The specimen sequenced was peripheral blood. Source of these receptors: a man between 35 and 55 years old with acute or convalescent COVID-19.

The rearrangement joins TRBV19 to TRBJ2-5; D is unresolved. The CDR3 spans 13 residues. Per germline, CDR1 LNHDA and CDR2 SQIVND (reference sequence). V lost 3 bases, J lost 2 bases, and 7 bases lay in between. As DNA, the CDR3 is TGTGCCAGTAGTATCAGGCAACAAGAGACCCAGTACTTC. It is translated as CASSIRQQETQYF.

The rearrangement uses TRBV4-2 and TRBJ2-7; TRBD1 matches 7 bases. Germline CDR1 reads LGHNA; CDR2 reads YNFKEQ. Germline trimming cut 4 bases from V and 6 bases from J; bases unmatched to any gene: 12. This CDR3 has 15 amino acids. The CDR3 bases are TGTGCCAGCAGCCTGCGGTTTGAACAGGGGTGCGAGCAGTACTTC. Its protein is CASSLRFEQGCEQYF.

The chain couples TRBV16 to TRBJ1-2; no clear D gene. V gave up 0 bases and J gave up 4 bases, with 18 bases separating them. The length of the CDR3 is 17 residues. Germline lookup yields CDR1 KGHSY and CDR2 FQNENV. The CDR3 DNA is TGTGCCAGCAGCCAATCAGACATCCCTACTGCCTTCTATGGCTACACCTTC. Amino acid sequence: CASSQSDIPTAFYGYTF.

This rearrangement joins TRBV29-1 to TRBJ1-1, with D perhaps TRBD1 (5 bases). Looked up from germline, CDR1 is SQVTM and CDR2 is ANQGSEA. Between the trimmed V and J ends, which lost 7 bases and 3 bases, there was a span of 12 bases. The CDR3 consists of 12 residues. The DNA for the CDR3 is TGCAGCGGGAGGCGGGGGGACACTGAAGCTTTCTTT. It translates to CSGRRGDTEAFF.

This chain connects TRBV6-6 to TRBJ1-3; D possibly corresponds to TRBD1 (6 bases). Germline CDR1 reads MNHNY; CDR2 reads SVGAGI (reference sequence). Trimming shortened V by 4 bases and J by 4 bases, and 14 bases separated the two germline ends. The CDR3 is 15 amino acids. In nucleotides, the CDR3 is TGTGCCAGCAGTTCTACAGGGCAAGGGGGAAACACCATATATTTT. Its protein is CASSSTGQGGNTIYF.

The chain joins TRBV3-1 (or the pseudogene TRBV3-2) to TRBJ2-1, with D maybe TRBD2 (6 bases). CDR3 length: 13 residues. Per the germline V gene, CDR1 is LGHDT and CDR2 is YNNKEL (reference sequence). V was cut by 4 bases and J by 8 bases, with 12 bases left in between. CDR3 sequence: CASSRDFPHEQFF. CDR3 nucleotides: TGTGCCAGCAGCCGGGACTTCCCCCATGAGCAGTTCTTC.

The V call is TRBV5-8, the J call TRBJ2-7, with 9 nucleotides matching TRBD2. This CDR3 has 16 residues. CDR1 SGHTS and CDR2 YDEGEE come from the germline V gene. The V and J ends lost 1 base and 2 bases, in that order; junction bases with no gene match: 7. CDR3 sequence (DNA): TGTGCCAGCAGCTTGTGGCTAGCGGGGTCAGCCTACGAGCAGTACTTC. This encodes CASSLWLAGSAYEQYF.

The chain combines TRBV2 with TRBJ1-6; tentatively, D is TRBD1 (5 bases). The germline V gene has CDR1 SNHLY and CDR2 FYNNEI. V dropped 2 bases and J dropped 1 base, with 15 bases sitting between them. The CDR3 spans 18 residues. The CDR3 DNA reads TGTGCCAGCAGTGAATGGGGGGAGTGGACTTCCTATAATTCACCCCTCCACTTT. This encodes CASSEWGEWTSYNSPLHF.